These 24 T cell receptor beta chains were all obtained from the same sample, sequenced in a study of shared clonotypes between healthy human individuals. TCRdb's table, derived via immunoSEQ multiplex PCR, lists solely in-frame clones and lacks some. The sample consists of about 2.2 million clones, 93% of them appearing once. It was CD45RO-negative cells, positively selected for CCR7, that made up naive CD8 cells, with terminally differentiated effector memory CD45RA+ cells excluded. Sequencing was done on a sample of naive CD8+ T cells from PBMCs. The source is a man younger than 35 in good health. Some clones in this sample may be carry-over from other donors' samples.

The J gene is TRBJ1-1, the V gene TRBV28; a weak D match, TRBD1 (5 bases). The ends were cut back, 6 bases at V and 7 bases at J, with 21 bases in the middle. The CDR3 covers 15 residues. CDR1 is MDHEN, CDR2 SYDVKM, per germline. The DNA for the CDR3 is TGTGCCAGCAGACGCGTCCGGGGGAACAAGATTGAAGCTTTCTTT. Amino acids: CASRRVRGNKIEAFF.

The V and J genes are TRBV7-6 and TRBJ2-1; 13 bases agree with TRBD2. Germline V gene lookup returns CDR1 SGHVS and CDR2 FNYEAQ. V dropped 0 bases and J dropped 6; count of bases not matched to a gene: 11. The CDR3 contains 19 residues. CDR3 coding DNA: TGTGCCAGCAGCTTAGCGAGACAGCTACTAGCGGGAGGGATCAATGAGCAGTTCTTC. Amino acid sequence: CASSLARQLLAGGINEQFF.

V and J are TRBV11-2 and TRBJ2-1; D possibly corresponds to TRBD2 (6 bases). V lost 5 bases and J 13 bases, leaving 18 bases between the germline ends. Germline CDR1 and CDR2: SGHAT and FQNNGV. The CDR3 has 13 residues. The CDR3 here is CASSMGLAVEQFF. The DNA for the CDR3 is TGTGCCAGCAGCATGGGACTGGCGGTGGAACAGTTCTTC. Using reference TRBV11-2 and TRBJ2-1 for the parts outside the CDR3, the full variable domain is EAGVAQSPRYKIIEKRQSVAFWCNPISGHATLYWYQQILGQGPKLLIQFQNNGVVDDSQLPKDRFSAERLKGVDSTLKIQPAKLEDSAVYLCASSMGLAVEQFFGPGTRLTVL.

The V gene is TRBV7-9, the J gene TRBJ1-2; TRBD1 aligns across 9 bases. With V trimmed by 3 bases and J by 2 bases, 4 bases remained unmatched. This CDR3 is built from 15 residues. Germline V gives CDR1 SEHNR, CDR2 FQNEAQ (reference sequence). CDR3 protein: CASSFGTGRNYGYTF. CDR3 in DNA: TGTGCCAGCAGCTTTGGGACAGGGAGGAACTATGGCTACACCTTC.

The V gene is TRBV6-1, the J gene TRBJ1-5; D is perhaps TRBD1 (5 bases). CDR1 and CDR2 from the germline V gene are MNHNS and SASEGT. The CDR3 spans 15 residues. The V end lost 10 bases, the J end lost 5 bases, and 21 bases lay between the germline ends. The CDR3 is CAIKKVGAWDQPQHF. CDR3 bases: TGTGCCATCAAAAAGGTCGGGGCTTGGGATCAGCCCCAGCATTTT.

V is TRBV9 and J is TRBJ2-7; 9 bases map to TRBD2. Germline V gives CDR1 SGDLS, CDR2 YYNGEE. This CDR3 is 14 amino acids long. Trimming at V came to 4 bases and at J to 3 bases, leaving 5 bases not matched to a gene. The CDR3 region has the DNA TGTGCCAGCAGCTCCGCGGGGGGGCTCTACGAGCAGTACTTC. Its translation is CASSSAGGLYEQYF.

The chain couples TRBV7-9 to TRBJ2-1, with 9 nucleotides matching TRBD2. The CDR3 has 16 amino acids. Germline V CDR1 and CDR2: SEHNR, FQNEAQ (reference sequence). The ends lost 5 bases at V and 3 bases at J; junction bases unmatched: 8. CDR3: CASSPLSGSDYNEQFF. CDR3 nucleotide sequence: TGTGCCAGCAGCCCCCTTAGCGGGAGCGACTACAATGAGCAGTTCTTC. Drawing the rest from reference TRBV7-9 and TRBJ2-1, the complete variable domain is DTGVSQNPRHKITKRGQNVTFRCDPISEHNRLYWYRQTLGQGPEFLTYFQNEAQLEKSRLLSDRFSAERPKGSFSTLEIQRTEQGDSAMYLCASSPLSGSDYNEQFFGPGTRLTVL.

The chain uses TRBV7-2 and TRBJ2-1, with D unresolved. CDR1 and CDR2 (germline): SGHTA, FQGNSA. This CDR3 spans 15 amino acids. Trimming left V 5 bases short and J 13 bases short, with 24 bases between. In DNA form, the CDR3 reads TGTGCCAGCAGCCCGCGTCGGATCGAAGTGGATCCCCAGTTCTTC. Translation gives CASSPRRIEVDPQFF.

This chain joins TRBV12-5 and TRBJ2-3; weak D call: TRBD2 (6 bases). Trimming cost V 3 bases and J 5 bases, with 18 bases left between them. The germline V gene encodes CDR1 LGHNT and CDR2 FRNRAP. This CDR3 contains 16 residues. CDR3 nucleotides: TGTGCTAGTGGTTTCTCCAAGGGTTGGGGGGAAGATACGCAGTATTTT. Translating it yields CASGFSKGWGEDTQYF.

Worth noting for this clone: The sample contains more than one DNA sequence encoding this CDR3. V gene TRBV7-2 combines with J gene TRBJ2-7; TRBD2 matches at 7 bases. The germline V gene has CDR1 SGHTA and CDR2 FQGNSA. The junction had 8 bases not matched to a gene; V was cut back by 6 bases and J by 0 bases. The CDR3 has 15 residues. CDR3 coding DNA: TGTGCCAGCAGTTGGGGAGGGCTTAGCTCCTACGAGCAGTACTTC. Encoded protein: CASSWGGLSSYEQYF.

This clone has just one count. The rearrangement links TRBV23-1 to TRBJ2-7; 8 bases are shared with TRBD1. TRBV23-1 is filed as an ORF, its function uncertain. The J segment lost 3 bases and the V segment lost 4 bases, leaving 8 bases of the junction unmatched. The CDR3 sequence is 15 residues long. Here the CDR3 reads CASSLWTGLRYEQYF. CDR3 nucleotide sequence: TGCGCCAGCAGTCTGTGGACAGGGCTACGCTACGAGCAGTACTTC.

The chain carries TRBV10-3 and TRBJ2-7; no clear D gene. Germline CDR1 reads ENHRY; CDR2 reads SYGVKD. CDR3 length: 17 residues. Trimming stripped 2 bases from V and 3 bases from J, with 20 bases between. The CDR3 nucleotides read TGTGCCATCAGTGAGCCCGACCCCGCCGATTACTACTACGAGCAGTACTTC. This sequence encodes CAISEPDPADYYYEQYF.

The rearrangement links TRBV28 to TRBJ2-1; 7 bases align to TRBD2. The V gene end was trimmed by 3 bases and the J gene end by 0 bases; junction bases not matched to a gene: 8. From germline, CDR1 is MDHEN and CDR2 SYDVKM. The CDR3 contains 17 residues. CDR3 protein: CASSLEIAGASYNEQFF. The CDR3 bases are TGTGCCAGCAGTTTGGAAATAGCGGGTGCCTCCTACAATGAGCAGTTCTTC.

This clone was counted once. This CDR3 reads CASSLAQGQGMAQYF. For the CDR3, the DNA is TGTGCCAGCAGCTTAGCGCAGGGACAGGGAATGGCCCAGTACTTC. The rearrangement uses TRBV7-9 and TRBJ2-5, with TRBD1 matching over 9 bases. Germline V lookup: CDR1 SEHNR, CDR2 FQNEAQ (reference sequence). Losses at the gene ends were 0 bases for V and 9 bases for J; bases not matched to a gene: 8. This CDR3 region has 15 residues.

The chain has TRBV27 and TRBJ2-7; perhaps TRBD2 as D (7 bases). V lost 4 bases, J lost 6 bases, and 16 bases lay in between. Germline V gene data show CDR1 as MNHEY and CDR2 as SMNVEV (reference sequence). The CDR3 length is 14 residues. In DNA, the CDR3 is TGTGCCAGCAGTTCGGGGGGCTGGCTGGGCGAGCAGTACTTC. Its translation: CASSSGGWLGEQYF.

The chain has TRBV7-9 and TRBJ2-5; 8 bases are shared with TRBD2. Germline CDR1 reads SEHNR; CDR2 reads FQNEAQ (reference sequence). The CDR3 is made up of 16 amino acids. V was pared by 3 bases and J by 4 bases, with 10 bases of the junction left unmatched. In nucleotides, the CDR3 is TGTGCCAGCAGCTTTTCCAGCGGGAGAAGTAGAGAGACCCAGTACTTC. It yields the protein CASSFSSGRSRETQYF.

V and J are TRBV29-1 and TRBJ1-2; no firm D call. V dropped 2 bases and J dropped 4 bases, with 14 bases sitting between them. CDR1 and CDR2 (germline): SQVTM, ANQGSEA. The CDR3 is 14 amino acids. Written as DNA, the CDR3 is TGCAGCGTTGAAAATCGGGCGGAGGTCTATGGCTACACCTTC. It encodes CSVENRAEVYGYTF.

A note on this clone: Other DNA sequences in this sample translate to the same CDR3. CDR3 DNA sequence: TGTGCCAGCAGCTTAGCGCCCAGGGGTCATGGCTACACCTTC. This translates into CASSLAPRGHGYTF. V usage is TRBV7-9 and J usage is TRBJ1-2; weak D call: TRBD1 (6 bases). CDR1 is SEHNR and CDR2 is FQNEAQ in the germline V gene (reference sequence). This CDR3 has 14 residues. V shed 0 bases and J shed 6 bases, with 11 bases lying between them.

The CDR3 DNA sequence: TGTGCCAGCACCTTCAGGGACAGGTGGTCGAATGAGCAGTTCTTC. Its protein is CASTFRDRWSNEQFF. This chain uses TRBV6-1 with TRBJ2-1; the match to TRBD1 covers 8 bases. The ends lost 7 bases at V and 7 bases at J; junction bases unmatched: 12. CDR1 is MNHNS and CDR2 is SASEGT in the germline V gene. CDR3 length: 15 residues.

The gene calls are TRBV4-1 and TRBJ1-1; no reliable D call. Trimming cost V 4 bases and J 1 base, with 7 bases left between them. Germline V gives CDR1 MGHRA, CDR2 YSYEKL. This CDR3 has 13 residues. CDR3 nucleotide sequence: TGCGCCAGCAGCCTAGGATCGAACACTGAAGCTTTCTTT. It encodes CASSLGSNTEAFF.

The chain uses TRBV28 and TRBJ2-3; 9 nucleotides line up with TRBD2. Trimming at V came to 8 bases and at J to 5 bases, leaving 8 bases not matched to a gene. The CDR3 loop spans 14 amino acids. The germline V gene has CDR1 MDHEN and CDR2 SYDVKM. CDR3 residues: CASGPGAGGDTQYF. CDR3 coding DNA: TGTGCCAGCGGTCCGGGAGCGGGAGGAGATACGCAGTATTTT.

This chain connects TRBV4-1 to TRBJ2-5, with 7 bases lining up with TRBD1. Per the germline V gene, CDR1 is MGHRA and CDR2 is YSYEKL. The junction had 11 bases not matched to a gene; V was cut back by 1 base and J by 6 bases. CDR3 length: 16 residues. For the CDR3, the DNA is TGCGCCAGCAGCCAAGTTCGACAGGGCGTTGGACAGACCCAGTACTTC. Protein product: CASSQVRQGVGQTQYF.

In regard to this clone: The same CDR3 can be traced to other DNA sequences in this sample. V is TRBV9 and J is TRBJ2-3; D is possibly TRBD1 or TRBD2 (5 bases each). Germline CDR1 and CDR2: SGDLS and YYNGEE. Between the trimmed V and J ends, which lost 2 bases and 6 bases, there was a span of 10 bases. The CDR3 loop spans 13 amino acids. The CDR3 DNA reads TGTGCCAGCAGCGTGGGGCTAGCTGATACGCAGTATTTT. Its translation: CASSVGLADTQYF.

This clone appeared a single time. This chain links TRBV28 with TRBJ2-5, with no clear D. The germline V gene has CDR1 MDHEN and CDR2 SYDVKM. Trimming took off 7 bases at V and 4 bases at J, with 16 bases between the two ends. This CDR3 spans 14 amino acids. DNA for the CDR3: TGTGCCAGCACTACTTTGGGCGAGTTAGAGACCCAGTACTTC. Translating it yields CASTTLGELETQYF. Full variable domain (remainder filled in from reference TRBV28 and TRBJ2-5): DVKVTQSSRYLVKRTGEKVFLECVQDMDHENMFWYRQDPGLGLRLIYFSYDVKMKEKGDIPEGYSVSREKKERFSLILESASTNQTSMYLCASTTLGELETQYFGPGTRLLVL.